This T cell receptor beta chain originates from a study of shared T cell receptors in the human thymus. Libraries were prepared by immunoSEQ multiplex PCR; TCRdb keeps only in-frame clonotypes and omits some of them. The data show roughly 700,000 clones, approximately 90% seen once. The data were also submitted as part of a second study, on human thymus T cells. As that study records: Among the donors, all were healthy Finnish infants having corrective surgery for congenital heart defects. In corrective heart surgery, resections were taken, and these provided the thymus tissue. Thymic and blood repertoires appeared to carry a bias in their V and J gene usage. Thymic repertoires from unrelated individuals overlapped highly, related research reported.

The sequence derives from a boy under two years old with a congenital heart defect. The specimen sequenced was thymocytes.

In DNA, the CDR3 is TGTGCCAGCAGTGAATGGGGACTAGCCTACAATGAGCAGTTCTTC. Its protein is CASSEWGLAYNEQFF. The V and J genes are TRBV2 and TRBJ2-1; 8 positions agree with TRBD2. The CDR3 has 15 amino acids. Trimming removed 2 bases from V and 2 bases from J; junction bases left unmatched: 2. Germline assignment: CDR1 SNHLY and CDR2 FYNNEI.